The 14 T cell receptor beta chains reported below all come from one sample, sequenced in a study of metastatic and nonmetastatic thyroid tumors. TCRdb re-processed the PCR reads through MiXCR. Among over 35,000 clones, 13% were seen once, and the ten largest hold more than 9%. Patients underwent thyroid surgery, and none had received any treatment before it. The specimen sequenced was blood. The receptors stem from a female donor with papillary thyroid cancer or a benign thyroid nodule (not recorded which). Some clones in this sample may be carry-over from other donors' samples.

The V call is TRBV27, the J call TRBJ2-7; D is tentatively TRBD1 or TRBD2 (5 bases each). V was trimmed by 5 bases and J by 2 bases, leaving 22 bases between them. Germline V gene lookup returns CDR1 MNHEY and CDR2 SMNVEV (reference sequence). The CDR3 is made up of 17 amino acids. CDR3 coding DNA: TGTGCCAGCAGTGCCCTAGCCGCCTTTGAGGGGCCCTACGAGCAGTACTTC. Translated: CASSALAAFEGPYEQYF.

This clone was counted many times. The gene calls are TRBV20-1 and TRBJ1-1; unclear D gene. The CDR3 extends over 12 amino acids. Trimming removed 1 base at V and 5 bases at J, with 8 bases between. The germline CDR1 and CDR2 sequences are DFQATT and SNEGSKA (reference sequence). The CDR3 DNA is TGCAGTGCTAGAGGAGCGGGAACTGAAGCTTTCTTT. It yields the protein CSARGAGTEAFF.

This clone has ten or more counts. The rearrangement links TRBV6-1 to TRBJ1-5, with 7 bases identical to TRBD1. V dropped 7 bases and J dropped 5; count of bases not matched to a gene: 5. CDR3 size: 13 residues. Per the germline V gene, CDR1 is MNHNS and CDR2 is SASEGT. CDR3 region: CASTDRSYQPQHF. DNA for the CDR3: TGTGCCAGCACGGACAGGTCTTATCAGCCCCAGCATTTT.

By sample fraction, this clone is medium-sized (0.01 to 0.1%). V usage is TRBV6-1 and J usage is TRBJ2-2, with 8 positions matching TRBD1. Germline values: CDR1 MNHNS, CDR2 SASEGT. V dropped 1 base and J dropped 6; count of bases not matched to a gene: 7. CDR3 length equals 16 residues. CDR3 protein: CASSEGTGFPAGELFF. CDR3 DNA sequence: TGTGCCAGCAGTGAAGGGACAGGGTTTCCCGCCGGGGAGCTGTTTTTT.

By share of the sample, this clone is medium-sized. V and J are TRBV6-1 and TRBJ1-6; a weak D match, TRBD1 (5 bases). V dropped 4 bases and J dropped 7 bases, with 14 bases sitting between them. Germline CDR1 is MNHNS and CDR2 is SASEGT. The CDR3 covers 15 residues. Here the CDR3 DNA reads TGTGCCAGCAGTGTCGGGCAGGGCGGGAATTCACCCCTCCACTTT. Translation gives CASSVGQGGNSPLHF.

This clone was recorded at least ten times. CDR3 nucleotides: TGCGCCAGCAGCCAGGACTTTTCCTCTGGAAACACCATATATTTT. Translated: CASSQDFSSGNTIYF. The chain recombines TRBV4-1 with TRBJ1-3; D gene ambiguous. Looked up from germline, CDR1 is MGHRA and CDR2 is YSYEKL. The CDR3 spans 15 residues. Between the trimmed V and J ends, which lost 3 bases and 0 bases, there was a span of 9 bases.

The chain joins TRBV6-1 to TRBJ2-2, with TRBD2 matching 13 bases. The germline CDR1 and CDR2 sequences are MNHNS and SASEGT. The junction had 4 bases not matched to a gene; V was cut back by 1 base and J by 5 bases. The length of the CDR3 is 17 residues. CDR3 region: CASSEVLAGGPTGELFF. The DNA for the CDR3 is TGTGCCAGCAGTGAAGTACTAGCGGGAGGGCCTACCGGGGAGCTGTTTTTT.

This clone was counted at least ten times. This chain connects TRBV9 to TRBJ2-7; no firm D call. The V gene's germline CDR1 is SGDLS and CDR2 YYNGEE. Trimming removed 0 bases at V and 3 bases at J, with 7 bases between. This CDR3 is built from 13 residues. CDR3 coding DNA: TGTGCCAGCAGCGTAGCGGAAGACTACGAGCAGTACTTC. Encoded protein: CASSVAEDYEQYF. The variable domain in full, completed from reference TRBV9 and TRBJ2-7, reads DSGVTQTPKHLITATGQRVTLRCSPRSGDLSVYWYQQSLDQGLQFLIQYYNGEERAKGNILERFSAQQFPDLHSELNLSSLELGDSALYFCASSVAEDYEQYFGPGTRLTVT.

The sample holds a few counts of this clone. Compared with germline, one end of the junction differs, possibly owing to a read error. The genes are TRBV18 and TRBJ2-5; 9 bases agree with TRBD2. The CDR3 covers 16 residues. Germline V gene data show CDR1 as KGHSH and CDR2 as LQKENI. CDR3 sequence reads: CASPPPIAGAVETQYF. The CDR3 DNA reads TGTGCCAGCCCACCACCGATAGCGGGAGCGGTGGAGACCCAGTACTTC.

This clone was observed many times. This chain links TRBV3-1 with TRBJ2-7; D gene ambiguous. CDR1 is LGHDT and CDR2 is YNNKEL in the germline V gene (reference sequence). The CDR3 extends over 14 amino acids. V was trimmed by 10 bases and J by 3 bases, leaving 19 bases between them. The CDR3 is CATGTASSLYEQYF. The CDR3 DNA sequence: TGTGCCACCGGCACAGCCTCGAGCCTCTACGAGCAGTACTTC.

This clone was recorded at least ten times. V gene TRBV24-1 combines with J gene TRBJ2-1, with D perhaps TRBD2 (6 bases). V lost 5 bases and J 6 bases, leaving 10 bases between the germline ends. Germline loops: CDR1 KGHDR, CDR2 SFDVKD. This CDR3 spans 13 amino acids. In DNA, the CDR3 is TGTGCCACCAGTGTGGGGGGAAGCAATGAGCAGTTCTTC. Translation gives CATSVGGSNEQFF.

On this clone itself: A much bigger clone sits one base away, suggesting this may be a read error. The CDR3 nucleotides read TGTGCCAGCTCACCCCTCCCCGACTTCCTCTCCTACGAGCAGTACTTC. Protein product: CASSPLPDFLSYEQYF. The chain carries TRBV18 and TRBJ2-7, with unresolved D. V was pared by 3 bases and J by 0 bases, with 15 bases between. CDR1 and CDR2 (germline): KGHSH, LQKENI. The length of the CDR3 is 16 residues.

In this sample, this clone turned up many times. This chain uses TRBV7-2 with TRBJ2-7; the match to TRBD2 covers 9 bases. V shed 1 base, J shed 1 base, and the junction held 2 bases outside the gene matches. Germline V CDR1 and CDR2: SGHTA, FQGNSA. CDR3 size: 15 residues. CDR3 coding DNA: TGTGCCAGCAGCTTAGTCCTAGCGGGGTCCTACGAGCAGTACTTC. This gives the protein CASSLVLAGSYEQYF.

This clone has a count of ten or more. The CDR3 region has the DNA TGCGCCAGCAGCCCGGGGGGTATGGGCGAGACCCAGTACTTC. Translating gives CASSPGGMGETQYF. The chain carries TRBV5-1 and TRBJ2-5; 7 bases align to TRBD2. After removal of 4 bases from V and 5 bases from J, the junction contained 8 bases not matched to a gene. CDR3 length: 14 residues. In germline, CDR1 is SGHRS, CDR2 YFSETQ.